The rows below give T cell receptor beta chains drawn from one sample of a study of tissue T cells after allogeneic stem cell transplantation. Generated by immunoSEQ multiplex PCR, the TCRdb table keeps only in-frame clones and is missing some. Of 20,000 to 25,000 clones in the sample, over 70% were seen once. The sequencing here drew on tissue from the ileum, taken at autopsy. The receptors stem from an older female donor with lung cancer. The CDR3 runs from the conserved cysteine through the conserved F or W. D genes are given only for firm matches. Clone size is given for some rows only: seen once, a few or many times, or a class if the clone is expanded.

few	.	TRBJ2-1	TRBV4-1	TGCGCCAGCAGCCAAGAAAGCAGGGGGGTATACAATGAGCAGTTCTTC	CASSQESRGVYNEQFF
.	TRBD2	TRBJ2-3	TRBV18	TGTGCCAGCTCAGCAGCGGGGAGCACAGATACGCAGTATTTT	CASSAAGSTDTQYF
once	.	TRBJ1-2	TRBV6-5	TGTGCCAGCAGTTACTCGAACAGTCCCGGCTACACCTTC	CASSYSNSPGYTF
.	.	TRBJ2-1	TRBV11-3	TGTGCCAGCAGCCCACAGGGAAGCGTTCTCTACAATGAGCAGTTCTTC	CASSPQGSVLYNEQFF
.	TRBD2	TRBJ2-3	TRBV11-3	TGTGCCAGCAGCTCCGGGACTAGCGACACAGATACGCAGTATTTT	CASSSGTSDTDTQYF
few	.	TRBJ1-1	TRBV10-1	TGCGCCAGCAGTAGGACAGCGAACACTGAAGCTTTCTTT	CASSRTANTEAFF
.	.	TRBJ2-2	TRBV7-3	TGTGCCAGCAGCTTACAGGGGACCCCGGGCACCGGGGAGCTGTTTTTT	CASSLQGTPGTGELFF
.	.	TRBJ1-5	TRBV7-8	TGTGCCAGCAGCCGAGGACAGAGTCCGTTTAGCAATCAGCCCCAGCATTTT	CASSRGQSPFSNQPQHF
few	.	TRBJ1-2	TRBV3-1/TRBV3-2	TGTGCCAGCAGCCAAGTCCTCAGGGCGAACTATGGCTACACCTTC	CASSQVLRANYGYTF
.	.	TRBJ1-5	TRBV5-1	TGCGCCAGCAGCTTGGGTGGGGGGGCGAGCAATCAGCCCCAGCATTTT	CASSLGGGASNQPQHF
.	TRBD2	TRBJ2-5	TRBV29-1	TGCAGCGTTGAGCCGACTAGCGGGAGGAGGAGGGAGACCCAGTACTTC	CSVEPTSGRRRETQYF
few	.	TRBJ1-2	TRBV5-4	TGTGCCAGCAGCAAGGACAACTGGTATGGCTACACCTTC	CASSKDNWYGYTF
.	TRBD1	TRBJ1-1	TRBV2	TGTGCCAGCAGATATAAACGTGGGACAGGGGTCGCTGAAGCTTTCTTT	CASRYKRGTGVAEAFF
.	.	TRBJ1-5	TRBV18	TGTGCCAGCTCACCGGCCGGATCCCCGGGGTCCCAGCATTTT	CASSPAGSPGSQHF
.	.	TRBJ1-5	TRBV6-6	TGTGCCAGCAGTTACCCTCAGAGGGAGCCCAAGCAGCCCCAGCATTTT	CASSYPQREPKQPQHF
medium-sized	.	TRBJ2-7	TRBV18	TGTGCCAGCTCACCACCTGGGATTGGGATCTACGAGCAGTACTTC	CASSPPGIGIYEQYF
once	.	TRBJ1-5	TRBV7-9	TGTGCCAGCAGCTTAGGGACGACCGGGGAGCCCCAGCATTTT	CASSLGTTGEPQHF
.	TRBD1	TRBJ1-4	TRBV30	TGTGCCGGGATGGACAGGGTCGAAAAACTGTTTTTT	CAGMDRVEKLFF
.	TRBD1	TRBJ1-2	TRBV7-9	TGTGCCAGCAGCCCGACAGGGGGCTTCTATGGCTACACCTTC	CASSPTGGFYGYTF
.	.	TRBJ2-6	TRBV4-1	TGCGCCAGCAGCCAAGACATCTCCTCTGGGGCCAACGTCCTGACTTTC	CASSQDISSGANVLTF
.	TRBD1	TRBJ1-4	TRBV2	TGTGCCAGCAGGCGGGACAGGGGACGCGGTAATGAAAAACTGTTTTTT	CASRRDRGRGNEKLFF
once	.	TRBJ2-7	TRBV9	TGTGCCAGCAGCGTTGGTATGGGAGGGGGACAGGACGAGCAGTACTTC	CASSVGMGGGQDEQYF
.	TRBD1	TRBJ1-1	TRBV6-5	TGTGCCAGCACCGGGGACAGGGGGTACACTGAAGCTTTCTTT	CASTGDRGYTEAFF
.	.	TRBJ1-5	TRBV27	TGTGCCAGCAGTTTATCGCGGCTGAGAAGCAATCAGCCCCAGCATTTT	CASSLSRLRSNQPQHF
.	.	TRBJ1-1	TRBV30	TGTGCCCTTACGCGGGGGAGGAAGAACACTGAAGCTTTCTTT	CALTRGRKNTEAFF
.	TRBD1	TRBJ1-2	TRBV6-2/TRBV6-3	TGTGCCAGCAGTTACTCGACGGCCCGACAGGGTTTTGGCTACACCTTC	CASSYSTARQGFGYTF
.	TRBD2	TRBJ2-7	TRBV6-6	TGTGCCAGCAGTCGGACTAGCGGGAGAGGGCCCCACGAGCAGTACTTC	CASSRTSGRGPHEQYF
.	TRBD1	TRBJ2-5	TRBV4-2	TGTGCCAGCAGCCAAGATAGACAGGGGGCGAGGATTACCCAGTACTTC	CASSQDRQGARITQYF
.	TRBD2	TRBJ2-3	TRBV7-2	TGTGCCAGCAGCCCCTGGGGGGGAGGAACAGATACGCAGTATTTT	CASSPWGGGTDTQYF
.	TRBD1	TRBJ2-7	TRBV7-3	TGTGCCAGCAGCCCAGGGGGGACAGGGAGGTACGAGCAGTACTTC	CASSPGGTGRYEQYF
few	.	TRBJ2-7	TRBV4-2	TGTGCCAGCAGCCAAGAGATCATGGGACATATCTACGAGCAGTACTTC	CASSQEIMGHIYEQYF
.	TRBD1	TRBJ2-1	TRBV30	TGTGCCTGGAACCGGGACAGGGGGGTAAATGAGCAGTTCTTC	CAWNRDRGVNEQFF
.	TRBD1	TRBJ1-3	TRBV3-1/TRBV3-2	TGTGCCAGCAGCACTCAGGGGGCTGGAAACACCATATATTTT	CASSTQGAGNTIYF
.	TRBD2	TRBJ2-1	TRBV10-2	TGCGCCAGCAGTGAGGGACTAGCGGACTCCTACAATGAGCAGTTCTTC	CASSEGLADSYNEQFF
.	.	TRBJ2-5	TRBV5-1	TGCGCCAGCCAGGGTTTGGCGGGACGCCGCCAAGAGACCCAGTACTTC	CASQGLAGRRQETQYF
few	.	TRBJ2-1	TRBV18	TGTGCCAGCTCACCACCAATTAAGTGGCAGACTTTCAATGAGCAGTTCTTC	CASSPPIKWQTFNEQFF
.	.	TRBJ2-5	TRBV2	TGTGCCAGCAGTGAAGCGGGCGGAGGTTGGGAGACCCAGTACTTC	CASSEAGGGWETQYF
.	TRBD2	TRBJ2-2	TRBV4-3	TGCGCCAGCAGCCCCGGACTAGCGGGGGGGCCCGACACCGGGGAGCTGTTTTTT	CASSPGLAGGPDTGELFF
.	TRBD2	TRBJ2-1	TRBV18	TGTGCCAGCTCTCGACTAGCGGAGTACAATGAGCAGTTCTTC	CASSRLAEYNEQFF
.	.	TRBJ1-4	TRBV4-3	TGCGCCAGCAGCCTTTCCTGGGTCGTTAATGAAAAACTGTTTTTT	CASSLSWVVNEKLFF
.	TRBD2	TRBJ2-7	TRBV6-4	TGTGCCAGCAGCCCCCCCGGACTAGCGGCCCTGTACGAGCAGTACTTC	CASSPPGLAALYEQYF
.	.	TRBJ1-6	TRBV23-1	TGCGCCAGCAGTCAATCCCAGCAGGGGTTGAGCTCCTATAATTCACCCCTCCACTTT	CASSQSQQGLSSYNSPLHF
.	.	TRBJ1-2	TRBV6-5	TGTGCCAGCACCTATCGCGGGCGCGGCTACACCTTC	CASTYRGRGYTF
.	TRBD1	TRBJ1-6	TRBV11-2	TGTGCCAGCAGCCTGACACCGACAGGGGTGGGGAATTCACCCCTCCACTTT	CASSLTPTGVGNSPLHF
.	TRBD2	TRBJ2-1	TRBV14	TGTGCCAGCAGCCACCAGGGACTAGCCACCTACAATGAGCAGTTCTTC	CASSHQGLATYNEQFF
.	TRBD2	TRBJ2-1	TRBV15	TGTGCCACCAGCAGAGCCGGGAGGAGGAATGAGCAGTTCTTC	CATSRAGRRNEQFF
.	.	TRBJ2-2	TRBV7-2	TGTGCCAGCAGCTCGCCTTCGACCCAGAACACCGGGGAGCTGTTTTTT	CASSSPSTQNTGELFF
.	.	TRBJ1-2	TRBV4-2	TGTGCCAGCAGCCAATGGGCGGGAACTAACTATGGCTACACCTTC	CASSQWAGTNYGYTF
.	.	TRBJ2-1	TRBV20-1	TGCAGTGCTCCCTTCGGCCCCTCTAAGTTCTTC	CSAPFGPSKFF
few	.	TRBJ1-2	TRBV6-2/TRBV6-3	TGTGCCAGCAGTTACTATAACCCAGACGGATACAATAACTATGGCTACACCTTC	CASSYYNPDGYNNYGYTF
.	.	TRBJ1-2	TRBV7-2	TGTGCCAGCAGCTTGGCGCCAGAGAGTGGCTACACCTTC	CASSLAPESGYTF
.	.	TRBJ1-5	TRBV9	TGTGCCAGCAGTGGGGGGGACTATAGCAATCAGCCCCAGCATTTT	CASSGGDYSNQPQHF
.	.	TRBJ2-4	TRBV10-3	TGTGCCATCAGTGAACGCGCGGGACGAACAGCCAAAAACATTCAGTACTTC	CAISERAGRTAKNIQYF
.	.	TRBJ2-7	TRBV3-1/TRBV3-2	TGTGCCAGCAGCCAAACGGCGACTAGTCCCGAGCAGTACTTC	CASSQTATSPEQYF
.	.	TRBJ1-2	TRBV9	TGTGCCAGCAGCGTAGCGTTGACAGGTAGGGGCTATGGCTACACCTTC	CASSVALTGRGYGYTF
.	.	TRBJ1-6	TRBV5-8	TGTGCCAGCAGCCCCAGGGAGGATCCGACAGATAATTCACCCCTCCACTTT	CASSPREDPTDNSPLHF